Given below is one T cell receptor beta chain in context. The target antigen is unknown. The data originate from a study of T-cell reconstitution after alpha-beta-depleted transplantation in children. Findings and caveats of the study: Several hundred expanded graft clones reportedly supplied alpha-beta T cells about two months after transplant. T-cell numbers and diversity one year post-transplant derived largely from freshly generated T cells. High day-60 TCRbeta diversity in some patients came from surviving recipient T cells and thymic progenitors.

The CDR3 is made up of 16 amino acids. V shed 3 bases and J 1 base; nucleotides not matched to a gene: 2. From germline, CDR1 is PRHDT and CDR2 FYEKMQ (reference sequence). TCRbeta library preparation incorporated unique molecular identifiers. Via MiXCR, TCRdb re-called the PCR reads, giving one row per CDR3 protein. The sample lists about 300,000 distinct CDR3 sequences; 9.5% to 13% were seen once. This receptor was taken from a boy under two years old with acute myeloid leukemia, due to receive a stem cell transplant. The specimen comprised PBMCs, sampled before TCRalphabeta/CD19-depleted stem cell transplant. This chain uses TRBV13 with TRBJ1-4; 10 nucleotides align to TRBD1. CDR3 loop: CASSFRTGGTNEKLFF. For the CDR3, the DNA is TGTGCCAGCAGCTTCCGGACAGGGGGAACTAATGAAAAACTGTTTTTT.